This entry concerns a single TCR beta chain. Its target is unknown. Primers: 60 Vbeta forward and 13 Jbeta reverse. Using immunoSEQ multiplex PCR, the repertoire was profiled, and TCRdb retains in-frame clones only, with some absent. The sample yields a few hundred thousand clones, 60% to 85% seen once. This specimen comes from a study of cytomegalovirus exposure and HLA in healthy donors. The study, taken as a whole, reports: CMV serostatus was the only immune exposure information that was available. In a later analysis, specific HLA alleles were associated with around 17,000 TCR beta sequences at a 0.05 false discovery rate.

V lost 2 bases to trimming and J lost 5 bases, with 7 bases between them. The CDR3 has 14 amino acids. Germline V gene lookup returns CDR1 MNHEY and CDR2 SMNVEV (reference sequence). The TCR was taken from a man aged 35 to 55 in good health and CMV-seronegative. The source material was PBMCs. This chain links TRBV27 with TRBJ1-6, with a weak D call TRBD1 (5 bases). The CDR3 sequence: CASSLTGDNSPLHF. CDR3 bases: TGTGCCAGCAGTTTAACAGGTGATAATTCACCCCTCCACTTT.